These T cell receptor beta chains were read from a single sample in a study of type 1 regulatory T cells. No antigen has been assigned to these receptors. TCRdb fed the reads into MiXCR, producing one record per CDR3 protein. This table holds just under 65,000 distinct CDR3 sequences, 49% found once. Sequencing was carried out using cultured non-Tr1 T cells, either the whole culture or a sorted T cell fraction (not recorded which). The receptors come from a human donor in good health. The CDR3 runs from the conserved cysteine through the conserved F or W. The D gene is left open where the match is weak. Where a row states a size, it is once, few, many or the class of an expanded clone; other rows omit it.

V gene	J gene	D gene	clone size	CDR3 protein	CDR3 DNA
TRBV7-9	TRBJ1-1	.	.	CASSLGRQNTEAFF	TGTGCCAGCAGCTTAGGCAGACAGAACACTGAAGCTTTCTTT
TRBV10-3	TRBJ2-3	.	.	CAFATQEADTQYF	TGTGCCTTCGCAACCCAGGAAGCAGATACGCAGTATTTT
TRBV20-1	TRBJ1-6	.	.	CSARRDKNSPLHF	TGCAGTGCTAGACGGGACAAAAATTCACCCCTCCACTTT
TRBV19	TRBJ1-2	TRBD1	.	CASKHPGQGNYGYTF	TGTGCCAGTAAACATCCGGGACAGGGGAACTATGGCTACACCTTC
TRBV20-1	TRBJ2-2	.	.	CSTRRGVSNTGELFF	TGCAGTACACGACGGGGCGTTTCGAACACCGGGGAGCTGTTTTTT
TRBV19	TRBJ1-3	TRBD1	few	CASIRTGAVGTIYF	TGTGCCAGTATTCGGACAGGGGCGGTTGGCACCATATATTTT
TRBV10-3	TRBJ1-5	TRBD1	.	CAIGTGGYQPQHF	TGTGCCATCGGGACAGGGGGCTATCAGCCCCAGCATTTT
TRBV19	TRBJ2-5	.	.	CASSTGLYGPQYF	TGTGCCAGTAGTACGGGACTTTACGGGCCCCAGTACTTC
TRBV20-1	TRBJ1-1	.	few	CSAEQREAFF	TGCAGTGCGGAACAGAGAGAAGCTTTCTTT
TRBV2	TRBJ1-6	.	.	CVSSEIGRRGMNSPLHF	TGTGTCAGCAGTGAGATAGGGCGGCGCGGCATGAATTCACCCCTCCACTTT
TRBV7-2	TRBJ2-5	.	.	CASSLAGRHQETQYF	TGTGCCAGCAGCTTAGCGGGCAGGCACCAAGAGACCCAGTACTTC
TRBV3-1	TRBJ2-7	.	.	CASSQGSGLYEQYF	TGTGCCAGCAGCCAGGGTTCGGGTCTCTACGAGCAGTACTTC
TRBV6-1	TRBJ1-5	.	once	CASAGDPSYQPQHF	TGTGCCAGCGCCGGGGATCCCAGCTATCAGCCCCAGCATTTT
TRBV5-1	TRBJ1-1	.	many	CASSLVGGAVNTEAFF	TGCGCCAGCAGCTTGGTCGGGGGCGCGGTGAACACTGAAGCTTTCTTT
TRBV4-1	TRBJ2-7	.	.	CASRGPGRGPYEQYF	TGCGCCAGCAGGGGACCGGGCCGGGGACCTTACGAGCAGTACTTC
TRBV7-2	TRBJ2-3	.	medium-sized	CASTVYSRTDTQYF	TGTGCCAGCACCGTCTACTCCCGCACAGATACGCAGTATTTT
TRBV6-1	TRBJ2-7	TRBD1	once	CASRGTGTGSGEQYF	TGTGCCAGCAGAGGTACCGGGACAGGGTCGGGGGAGCAGTACTTC
TRBV7-2	TRBJ1-2	TRBD1	.	CASSLTSGQGNYGYTF	TGTGCCAGCAGCCTAACGTCAGGACAGGGGAACTATGGCTACACCTTC
TRBV15	TRBJ2-3	TRBD2	.	CATSRDVAGGTDTQYF	TGTGCCACCAGCAGAGATGTAGCGGGGGGGACAGATACGCAGTATTTT
TRBV20-1	TRBJ2-1	TRBD2	.	CSALTLSGKAYNEQFF	TGCAGTGCTCTAACCCTTAGCGGGAAGGCCTACAATGAGCAGTTCTTC
TRBV20-1	TRBJ1-6	TRBD1	.	CSARGRTGVNSPLHF	TGCAGTGCCAGGGGGAGGACAGGGGTCAATTCACCCCTCCACTTT
TRBV5-1	TRBJ1-1	TRBD1	medium-sized	CASSLGQGGLNTEAFF	TGCGCCAGCAGCTTGGGACAGGGGGGACTGAACACTGAAGCTTTCTTT
TRBV28	TRBJ2-7	.	.	CASSQPYEQYF	TGTGCCAGCAGTCAACCTTACGAGCAGTACTTC
TRBV7-6	TRBJ2-3	TRBD1	few	CASSPLSGTGYGTQYF	TGTGCCAGCAGCCCCTTATCCGGGACAGGGTATGGTACGCAGTATTTT
TRBV3-1	TRBJ2-1	TRBD2	few	CASSQDLGAGGRSNEQFF	TGTGCCAGCAGCCAAGATCTTGGGGCGGGGGGGCGATCGAATGAGCAGTTCTTC
TRBV20-1	TRBJ2-5	.	.	CSAAGKETQYF	TGCAGTGCCGCAGGAAAAGAGACCCAGTACTTC
TRBV5-1	TRBJ1-2	.	.	CASSLRTGANNYGYTF	TGCGCCAGCAGCTTAAGAACAGGTGCAAATAACTATGGCTACACCTTC
TRBV9	TRBJ1-6	.	.	CASSVGAGNNNSPLHF	TGTGCCAGCAGCGTAGGCGCTGGCAACAATAATTCACCCCTCCACTTT
TRBV4-2	TRBJ2-2	TRBD1	.	CASSQEWGTVNTGELFF	TGTGCCAGCAGCCAAGAATGGGGGACAGTTAACACCGGGGAGCTGTTTTTT
TRBV7-9	TRBJ2-2	TRBD1	.	CASSPIGTGKLFF	TGTGCCAGCAGCCCCATCGGGACAGGGAAGCTGTTTTTT
TRBV5-5	TRBJ2-1	.	few	CASSEASFGEQFF	TGTGCCAGCAGCGAGGCTAGCTTCGGTGAGCAGTTCTTC
TRBV4-1	TRBJ2-7	TRBD1	.	CASSLGQGEYEQYF	TGCGCCAGCAGCCTGGGACAGGGGGAATACGAGCAGTACTTC
TRBV5-1	TRBJ2-5	.	.	CASSSLQGPRETQYF	TGCGCCAGCAGCTCTCTTCAGGGGCCGCGAGAGACCCAGTACTTC
TRBV3-1	TRBJ1-6	.	.	CASSQGRRDDSPLHF	TGTGCCAGCAGCCAAGGTAGAAGGGACGATTCACCCCTCCACTTT
TRBV5-4	TRBJ2-3	.	.	CASSLGGSTDTQYF	TGTGCCAGCAGCTTGGGTGGGAGCACAGATACGCAGTATTTT
TRBV5-1	TRBJ2-3	.	.	CASSLPDSRDTQYF	TGCGCCAGCAGCTTGCCCGATTCCCGAGATACGCAGTATTTT
TRBV7-2	TRBJ2-1	TRBD2	.	CASSLGLAGGQVEQFF	TGTGCCAGCAGCTTAGGACTAGCGGGGGGGCAAGTTGAGCAGTTCTTC
TRBV7-8	TRBJ2-3	.	few	CASSLGGVGTGRDDTQYF	TGTGCCAGCAGCTTAGGGGGGGTAGGGACTGGTAGGGACGATACGCAGTATTTT
TRBV12-3/TRBV12-4	TRBJ2-7	.	few	CASSLPYSYEQYF	TGTGCCAGCAGTTTACCTTACAGCTACGAGCAGTACTTC
TRBV3-1	TRBJ1-3	.	once	CASSFRAFSGNTIYF	TGTGCCAGCAGCTTCCGGGCCTTCTCTGGAAACACCATATATTTT
TRBV5-1	TRBJ2-7	.	.	CASSGQNEQYF	TGCGCCAGCAGCGGCCAGAACGAGCAGTACTTC
TRBV7-7	TRBJ2-5	.	few	CASSLGAEETQYF	TGTGCCAGCAGCTTAGGGGCAGAAGAGACCCAGTACTTC
TRBV30	TRBJ1-3	.	once	CAWKRSGNTIYF	TGTGCCTGGAAGCGCTCTGGAAACACCATATATTTT
TRBV12-3/TRBV12-4	TRBJ2-3	TRBD2	few	CASSLALAGGTDTQYF	TGTGCCAGCAGTTTAGCGCTAGCGGGGGGCACAGATACGCAGTATTTT
TRBV11-3	TRBJ2-1	TRBD1	few	CASSWGGQGKVGEQFF	TGTGCCAGCAGCTGGGGTGGACAGGGCAAGGTGGGTGAGCAGTTCTTC
TRBV2	TRBJ2-1	.	.	CASSRDSYIYNEQFF	TGTGCCAGCAGCCGAGACAGCTACATCTACAATGAGCAGTTCTTC
TRBV15	TRBJ1-5	TRBD1	.	CATSSRTGIGWNQPQHF	TGTGCCACCAGCAGTCGGACAGGGATCGGCTGGAATCAGCCCCAGCATTTT